Below are 11 T cell receptor beta chains sequenced from a single sample in a study of shared clonotypes between healthy human individuals. Data came from immunoSEQ multiplex PCR; TCRdb stores just in-frame clones and leaves some out. In the table there are some 1.5 million clones, roughly 98% of which are singletons. Sequenced material: naive CD4+ T cells sorted from blood. Specified subset: CD45RA+ positively selected. The receptors derive from a man younger than 40 in good health.

The gene calls are TRBV6-1 and TRBJ2-7, with 11 bases identical to TRBD1. V was clipped by 5 bases and J by 2 bases; unmatched bases: 5. CDR1 is MNHNS, CDR2 SASEGT, per germline. The length of the CDR3 is 15 residues. The CDR3 is CASSQSGQGAYEQYF. The DNA of the CDR3 is TGTGCCAGCAGTCAATCGGGACAGGGGGCCTACGAGCAGTACTTC.

This rearrangement joins TRBV6-1 to TRBJ2-7; D is possibly TRBD1 (5 bases). Trimming took 6 bases from V and 2 from J, leaving 11 bases between them. This CDR3 contains 13 residues. The germline V gene encodes CDR1 MNHNS and CDR2 SASEGT. For the CDR3, the DNA is TGTGCCAGCAGAGGGGCAGCCCCCTACGAGCAGTACTTC. Its translation: CASRGAAPYEQYF.

A remark on this clone: Other DNA sequences in this specimen translate into the identical CDR3. This chain joins TRBV14 and TRBJ2-7; the D is unclear. Germline loops: CDR1 SGHDN, CDR2 FVKESK. V shed 1 base and J shed 4 bases, with 2 bases lying between them. CDR3 length: 11 amino acids. CDR3 nucleotide sequence: TGTGCCAGCAGCCAAGGGTACGAGCAGTACTTC. The encoded protein is CASSQGYEQYF.

The sample holds one count of this clone. The CDR3 loop reads CASREQGASETQYF. CDR3 DNA: TGCGCCAGCCGGGAGCAGGGGGCGAGTGAGACCCAGTACTTC. The chain joins TRBV5-1 to TRBJ2-5, with 8 nucleotides matching TRBD1. V lost 7 bases to trimming and J lost 5 bases; unmatched junction nucleotides: 10. The CDR3 runs to 14 residues. Germline CDR1 SGHRS, CDR2 YFSETQ.

Remarks on this clone: Other DNA sequences within the sample encode an identical CDR3. The chain recombines TRBV5-1 with TRBJ1-1; weak D call: TRBD1 (6 bases). Trimming took 4 bases from V and 1 from J, leaving 11 bases between them. Per the germline V gene, CDR1 is SGHRS and CDR2 is YFSETQ. CDR3 length: 14 amino acids. The CDR3 DNA reads TGCGCCAGCAGCCTCGGGACAAGGAACACTGAAGCTTTCTTT. Its translation: CASSLGTRNTEAFF.

CDR3 nucleotide sequence: TGTGCCAGCAGCGTAGAACCAGGGATTAACTATGGCTACACCTTC. This sequence encodes CASSVEPGINYGYTF. This chain links TRBV9 with TRBJ1-2, with a weak D call TRBD1 (5 bases). The CDR3 contains 15 residues. With 0 bases removed from V and 1 base from J, the gap between germline ends came to 10 bases. Germline V gene sequence: CDR1 SGDLS, CDR2 YYNGEE.

The chain combines TRBV9 with TRBJ2-1, with D unclear. From germline, CDR1 is SGDLS and CDR2 YYNGEE. The CDR3 sequence is 15 residues long. V dropped 3 bases and J dropped 0 bases, with 10 bases sitting between them. The CDR3 reads CASSGMTGSYNEQFF. DNA of the CDR3: TGTGCCAGCAGCGGAATGACTGGCTCCTACAATGAGCAGTTCTTC.

V gene TRBV19 combines with J gene TRBJ2-1; D is perhaps TRBD2 (5 bases). Germline V gives CDR1 LNHDA, CDR2 SQIVND (reference sequence). This CDR3 has 13 amino acids. Trimming pared 4 bases from V and 5 bases from J, leaving 9 bases between. This chain's CDR3 is CASSTGLNNEQFF. The CDR3, as DNA: TGTGCCAGTAGTACAGGACTTAACAATGAGCAGTTCTTC.

The rearrangement uses TRBV6-1 and TRBJ1-2; D is ambiguous. In germline, CDR1 is MNHNS, CDR2 SASEGT. The CDR3 is 14 residues long. Trimming shortened V by 0 bases and J by 6 bases, and 11 bases separated the two germline ends. Written as DNA, the CDR3 is TGTGCCAGCAGTGAAGCGCTTTACATAGATGGCTACACCTTC. Protein: CASSEALYIDGYTF.

The rearrangement joins TRBV5-4 to TRBJ2-3; a weak D match, TRBD2 (6 bases). V was shortened by 1 base and J by 0 bases, with 9 bases between the two germline ends. Per germline, CDR1 SGHNT and CDR2 YYREEE (reference sequence). The CDR3 totals 15 residues. The CDR3 sequence is CASSLTSQSTDTQYF. CDR3 coding DNA: TGTGCCAGCAGCTTGACTAGCCAAAGCACAGATACGCAGTATTTT.

This chain uses TRBV28 with TRBJ2-1, with unresolved D. The CDR3 has 15 amino acids. Between the trimmed V and J ends, which lost 4 bases and 0 bases, there was a span of 10 bases. CDR1 and CDR2 (germline): MDHEN, SYDVKM. The CDR3 sequence: CASSSYSYSYNEQFF. The CDR3 bases are TGTGCCAGCAGTTCCTACTCCTACTCCTACAATGAGCAGTTCTTC.